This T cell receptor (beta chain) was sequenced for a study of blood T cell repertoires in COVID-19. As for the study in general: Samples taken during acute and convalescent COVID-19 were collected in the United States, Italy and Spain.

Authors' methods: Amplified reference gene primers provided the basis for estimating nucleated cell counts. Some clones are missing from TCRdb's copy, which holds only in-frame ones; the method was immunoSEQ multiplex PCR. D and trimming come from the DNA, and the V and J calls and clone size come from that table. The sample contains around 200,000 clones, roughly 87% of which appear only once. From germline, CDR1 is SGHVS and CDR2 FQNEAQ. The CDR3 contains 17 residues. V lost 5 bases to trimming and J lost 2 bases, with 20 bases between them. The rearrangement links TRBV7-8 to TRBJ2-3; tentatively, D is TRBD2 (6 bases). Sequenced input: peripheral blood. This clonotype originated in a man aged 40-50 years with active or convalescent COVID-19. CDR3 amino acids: CASSPAGGYGLTDTQYF. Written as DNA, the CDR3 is TGTGCCAGCAGCCCTGCTGGGGGGTACGGCCTCACAGATACGCAGTATTTT.